These T cell receptor beta chains were read from a single sample in a study of blood T cell repertoires in COVID-19. Data came from immunoSEQ multiplex PCR; TCRdb stores just in-frame clones and leaves some out. The sample lists some 160,000 clones, more than 70% occurring once. Sample: peripheral blood. These TCRs come from a man in his fifties or sixties who had recovered from COVID-19. Each CDR3 is given with its conserved first and last residue. The D gene is left open where the match is weak. A row's size may be missing; if present it is once, few, many or a size class.

size: NA; D: NA; V: TRBV29-1; J: TRBJ2-1; CDR3: CSAALVVGGLGEQFF; DNA: TGCAGCGCCGCGTTAGTGGTGGGAGGTCTGGGTGAGCAGTTCTTC
size: NA; D: TRBD2; V: TRBV27; J: TRBJ2-7; CDR3: CASSFGLAGGPGEQYF; DNA: TGTGCCAGCAGTTTTGGCCTAGCGGGAGGGCCGGGGGAGCAGTACTTC
size: NA; D: NA; V: TRBV5-4; J: TRBJ1-5; CDR3: CASSLKGEGNQPQHF; DNA: TGTGCCAGCAGCTTAAAGGGTGAGGGCAACCAGCCCCAGCATTTT
size: NA; D: TRBD1; V: TRBV11-3; J: TRBJ2-1; CDR3: CASSPDPGQVYNEQFF; DNA: TGTGCCAGCAGCCCCGACCCGGGACAGGTCTACAATGAGCAGTTCTTC
size: NA; D: NA; V: TRBV2; J: TRBJ2-3; CDR3: CASSFVSLSTDTQYF; DNA: TGTGCCAGCAGCTTCGTATCCCTAAGCACAGATACGCAGTATTTT
size: NA; D: TRBD2; V: TRBV5-4; J: TRBJ2-5; CDR3: CASSFGLAGGRQETQYF; DNA: TGTGCCAGCAGCTTCGGCCTAGCGGGGGGGCGACAAGAGACCCAGTACTTC
size: NA; D: NA; V: TRBV7-2; J: TRBJ1-1; CDR3: CASSLNGGRKGNTEAFF; DNA: TGTGCCAGCAGCTTAAACGGGGGACGAAAGGGGAACACTGAAGCTTTCTTT
size: NA; D: TRBD1; V: TRBV9; J: TRBJ2-5; CDR3: CASSVAVGQGASTQYF; DNA: TGTGCCAGCAGCGTAGCAGTAGGACAGGGGGCATCAACCCAGTACTTC
size: NA; D: TRBD2; V: TRBV12-3/TRBV12-4; J: TRBJ2-1; CDR3: CASSLGSGKEQFF; DNA: TGTGCCAGCAGTTTAGGTAGCGGGAAAGAGCAGTTCTTC
size: once; D: TRBD1; V: TRBV4-1; J: TRBJ1-1; CDR3: CASTPQGTGNTEAFF; DNA: TGCGCCAGCACCCCACAGGGGACGGGGAACACTGAAGCTTTCTTT
size: few; D: TRBD1; V: TRBV7-2; J: TRBJ2-7; CDR3: CASSPTGTGMGKQYF; DNA: TGTGCCAGCAGTCCAACCGGGACAGGGATGGGCAAGCAGTACTTC
size: NA; D: NA; V: TRBV6-6; J: TRBJ2-7; CDR3: CASSYSASSYEQYF; DNA: TGTGCCAGCAGTTACTCGGCCAGCTCCTACGAGCAGTACTTC
size: NA; D: NA; V: TRBV7-2; J: TRBJ1-1; CDR3: CASSWDTGKGTEAFF; DNA: TGTGCCAGCAGCTGGGATACAGGGAAGGGCACTGAAGCTTTCTTT
size: NA; D: NA; V: TRBV4-3; J: TRBJ2-6; CDR3: CASSQEGQGTGANVLTF; DNA: TGCGCCAGCAGCCAAGAGGGTCAGGGGACTGGGGCCAACGTCCTGACTTTC
size: once; D: TRBD1; V: TRBV27; J: TRBJ1-5; CDR3: CASSLYRGVNQPQHF; DNA: TGTGCCAGCAGTTTATACAGGGGAGTAAATCAGCCCCAGCATTTT
size: NA; D: TRBD1; V: TRBV2; J: TRBJ2-3; CDR3: CASRDRGKDTQYF; DNA: TGTGCCAGCCGGGACAGGGGGAAAGATACGCAGTATTTT
size: NA; D: TRBD2; V: TRBV7-3; J: TRBJ2-7; CDR3: CASSLTSGPAAGEQYF; DNA: TGTGCCAGCAGCTTAACTAGCGGGCCCGCTGCGGGGGAGCAGTACTTC